The clone carrying this TCR beta chain was observed at least ten times. TCRdb itself ran the 5' RACE reads through MiXCR, one entry per CDR3 protein. The top ten hold 25% to 30% of the sample, which has 18,000 or so distinct CDR3 sequences, approximately 12% seen once. The data are from a study of neurological immune-mediated disorders. The cells used in sorted libraries, CD4+ or CD8+ T cells, numbered 900,000 to 1,000,000. The CDR3 covers 20 residues. CDR1 and CDR2 from the germline V gene are LGHNA and YNFKEQ. V shed 2 bases, J shed 1 base, and the junction held 13 bases outside the gene matches. The specimen was CD8+ T cells from blood. The TCR originated in a woman between 50 and 59 years old in good health. The chain recombines TRBV4-2 with TRBJ2-3, with 12 bases identical to TRBD2. Written as DNA, the CDR3 is TGTGCCAGCAGCCAAATCATGGGGCTAGCGGGGGGGCAAGGCACAGATACGCAGTATTTT. This sequence encodes CASSQIMGLAGGQGTDTQYF.